A single sample is the source of the 22 T cell receptor beta chains below, sequenced in a study of T cells in Graves' hyperthyroidism and ophthalmopathy. Regions amplified from RNA transcripts were the TCR beta CDR3 regions. HTBI primers were the set used in a first-round RT-PCR of the TCR CDR3. TCRdb re-called the multiplex PCR reads with MiXCR, one entry per CDR3 protein. The sample shows roughly 600,000 distinct CDR3 sequences, 14% of them seen only once. Input material: blood. These receptors were taken from a woman aged 45-60 years with Graves' ophthalmopathy.

In this sample, this clonotype turned up a few times. The chain employs TRBV4-3 and TRBJ1-1; TRBD1 matches at 9 bases. Germline V gene sequence: CDR1 LGHNA, CDR2 YSLEER. Trimming took 1 base from V and 1 from J; bases not matched to a gene: 16. This CDR3 has 20 residues. CDR3 sequence (DNA): TGCGCCAGCAGCCAAGGGGCCCTTTGGACAGGGGAAACTCAGAACACTGAAGCTTTCTTT. It translates to CASSQGALWTGETQNTEAFF.

Only a few counts were recorded for this clonotype. The V and J genes are TRBV5-1 and TRBJ1-6, with D possibly being TRBD1 (6 bases). Deletions cut 1 base from V and 5 bases from J, with 13 bases between. Germline V gives CDR1 SGHRS, CDR2 YFSETQ. This CDR3 region has 16 residues. CDR3 bases: TGCGCCAGCAGCTTGTCGGGGGCAGTTCATAATTCACCCCTCCACTTT. Its protein is CASSLSGAVHNSPLHF.

The V gene is TRBV5-6, the J gene TRBJ1-1; possible D gene TRBD1, 5 bases. CDR1 is SGHDT and CDR2 is YYEEEE in the germline V gene. This CDR3 is 11 amino acids long. V was shortened by 3 bases and J by 11 bases, with 11 bases between the two germline ends. CDR3 sequence reads: CASSWDGEAFF. DNA for the CDR3: TGTGCCAGCAGCTGGGACGGGGAGGCTTTCTTT.

This clonotype was counted only a few times. The CDR3 reads CASSSYLQGSGYTF. CDR3 DNA: TGTGCCAGCAGTTCCTATCTACAGGGTTCTGGCTACACCTTC. This sequence joins TRBV28 and TRBJ1-2; possible D gene TRBD1, 6 bases. Germline CDR1 is MDHEN and CDR2 is SYDVKM. There are 14 residues in the CDR3. V lost 4 bases and J 7 bases, leaving 16 bases between the germline ends.

Ten or more counts support this clonotype. J is TRBJ2-1 and V is TRBV9; weak D call: TRBD2 (5 bases). V lost 0 bases, J lost 10 bases, and 14 bases lay in between. The CDR3 contains 14 residues. Germline V lookup: CDR1 SGDLS, CDR2 YYNGEE. This CDR3 reads CASSVDGSSSEQFF. CDR3 bases: TGTGCCAGCAGCGTAGATGGTAGTTCTAGCGAGCAGTTCTTC.

This clonotype appeared a few times. V usage is TRBV6-6 and J usage is TRBJ2-3, with 9 bases matching TRBD2. The CDR3 runs 14 residues. Germline-derived CDR1 and CDR2 are MNHNY and SVGAGI (reference sequence). Unmatched junction bases numbered 4, after V lost 0 bases and J lost 9 bases. The CDR3 protein is CASSYSGSGSTQYF. CDR3 sequence (DNA): TGTGCCAGCAGTTACTCGGGTAGCGGGAGCACGCAGTATTTT.

As concerns this clonotype: A much larger clone differs from this one at a single base, so this may be a read error. Because the CDR3 is missing its conserved closing phenylalanine or tryptophan, this is likely a read error. The rearrangement joins TRBV28 to TRBJ1-2, with D uncertain. Germline values: CDR1 MDHEN, CDR2 SYDVKM. Trimming cost V 5 bases and J 8 bases, with 9 bases left between them. The length of the CDR3 is 11 residues. CDR3 loop: CASSIGLGYTL. The CDR3 nucleotides read TGTGCCAGCAGTATAGGGTTGGGCTACACCCTC.

In this sample, this clonotype turned up many times. The chain combines TRBV12-3 or TRBV12-4 with TRBJ2-7, with D unresolved. The CDR3 sequence is 13 residues long. V lost 3 bases and J 2 bases, leaving 8 bases between the germline ends. The CDR3 DNA reads as TGTGCCAGCAGTTTGGCCACCACCTACGAGCAGTACTTC. Translating gives CASSLATTYEQYF.

A word on this clonotype: A junction boundary mismatches the germline segment, possibly from a read error. The chain has TRBV7-9 and TRBJ2-1; 11 bases map to TRBD2. The CDR3 length is 19 residues. Germline V gene data show CDR1 as SEHNR and CDR2 as FQNEAQ (reference sequence). The CDR3 DNA is TGTGCCAGCAGCCCGGACGGGACTAGCGGCTCAAGCTCCTACGATGAGCAGTTCTTC. Translating gives CASSPDGTSGSSSYDEQFF.

This clonotype was found many times. The chain joins TRBV9 to TRBJ2-7, with D tentatively TRBD2 (5 bases). Trimming stripped 0 bases from V and 2 bases from J, with 12 bases between. CDR1 and CDR2 (germline): SGDLS, YYNGEE. This CDR3 region has 15 residues. CDR3 bases: TGTGCCAGCAGCGTAGGATGGGAGTCCCCCTACGAGCAGTACTTC. Protein: CASSVGWESPYEQYF.

This clonotype appeared a few times. A junction boundary mismatches the germline segment, possibly from a read error. V and J are TRBV12-3 or TRBV12-4 and TRBJ2-5, with 8 bases fitting TRBD2. This CDR3 region has 15 residues. Here the CDR3 reads CAGSLFNGRAETQYF. CDR3 bases: TGTGCCGGCAGTTTATTCAACGGGAGGGCGGAGACCCAGTACTTC.

This clonotype was observed a few times. This sequence joins TRBV5-1 and TRBJ2-1, with TRBD2 matching 9 bases. The CDR3 contains 16 residues. V was pared by 0 bases and J by 6 bases, with 7 bases of the junction left unmatched. Germline V CDR1 and CDR2: SGHRS, YFSETQ. The CDR3 region is CASSLVAGGPLNEQFF. As DNA, the CDR3 is TGCGCCAGCAGCTTGGTGGCGGGAGGGCCTCTCAATGAGCAGTTCTTC.

This clonotype turned up a few times. V usage is TRBV2 and J usage is TRBJ2-2; 12 nucleotides match TRBD2. J gave up 0 bases and V 4 bases, and 0 bases lay outside the gene matches. This CDR3 region has 16 residues. CDR1 SNHLY and CDR2 FYNNEI come from the germline V gene. CDR3 DNA: TGTGCCAGCAGTGGACTAGCGGGAGCGAACACCGGGGAGCTGTTTTTT. Residues: CASSGLAGANTGELFF.

The sample holds many counts of this clonotype. The chain recombines TRBV18 with TRBJ2-2, with D uncertain. Trimming stripped 1 base from V and 1 base from J, with 13 bases between. CDR1 KGHSH and CDR2 LQKENI come from the germline V gene. CDR3 length equals 17 residues. The DNA of the CDR3 is TGTGCCAGCTCACCACTGTCAGGAGTAATGAACACCGGGGAGCTGTTTTTT. This codes for CASSPLSGVMNTGELFF. Based on the CDR3 plus reference TRBV18 and TRBJ2-2, the full variable domain is NAGVMQNPRHLVRRRGQEARLRCSPMKGHSHVYWYRQLPEEGLKFMVYLQKENIIDESGMPKERFSAEFPKEGPSILRIQQVVRGDSAAYFCASSPLSGVMNTGELFFGEGSRLTVL.

V gene TRBV6-1 combines with J gene TRBJ1-2; 9 bases agree with TRBD1. Trimming cost V 7 bases and J 2 bases; bases outside gene matches: 5. Germline V gene lookup returns CDR1 MNHNS and CDR2 SASEGT. The CDR3 has 14 residues. CDR3 coding DNA: TGTGCCAGCACTAGGGACAGGGTGAACTATGGCTACACCTTC. Translated: CASTRDRVNYGYTF.

This clonotype showed up many times. The chain uses TRBV6-5 and TRBJ1-1; D is unresolved. V shed 3 bases and J shed 4 bases, with 12 bases lying between them. The CDR3 consists of 14 residues. Germline V gene data show CDR1 as MNHEY and CDR2 as SVGAGI. In nucleotides, the CDR3 is TGTGCCAGCAGTTATCGATCCCCAGGCACTGAAGCTTTCTTT. Translation gives CASSYRSPGTEAFF.

In its sample, this clonotype was seen many times. The rearrangement joins TRBV27 to TRBJ2-5; the D gene is possibly TRBD1 (7 bases). V shed 4 bases and J shed 4 bases, with 19 bases lying between them. The CDR3 is made up of 16 amino acids. Germline lookup yields CDR1 MNHEY and CDR2 SMNVEV (reference sequence). The CDR3 is CASSWIDREVTETQYF. CDR3 coding DNA: TGTGCCAGCAGTTGGATAGACAGGGAGGTTACAGAGACCCAGTACTTC.

This clonotype was counted ten times or more. This sequence joins TRBV20-1 and TRBJ2-4, with D unclear. Germline CDR1 and CDR2: DFQATT and SNEGSKA (reference sequence). The CDR3 has 12 residues. The V end lost 6 bases, the J end lost 5 bases, and 11 bases lay between the germline ends. This CDR3 reads CSASPNQNIQYF. The CDR3 DNA reads TGCAGTGCCTCGCCCAACCAAAACATTCAGTACTTC.

This clonotype was detected many times. This rearrangement joins TRBV3-1 to TRBJ2-5; no clear D gene. V was pared by 0 bases and J by 3 bases, with 8 bases between. The CDR3 sequence is 14 residues long. The V gene's germline CDR1 is LGHDT and CDR2 YNNKEL (reference sequence). CDR3 sequence: CASSQEGLEETQYF. The CDR3 DNA sequence: TGTGCCAGCAGCCAAGAGGGCCTAGAAGAGACCCAGTACTTC.

A few counts support this clonotype. V is TRBV19 and J is TRBJ1-2; 7 bases map to TRBD1. This CDR3 spans 15 amino acids. The junction had 8 bases not matched to a gene; V was cut back by 3 bases and J by 4 bases. Germline values: CDR1 LNHDA, CDR2 SQIVND (reference sequence). CDR3 region: CASSMTGSHFYGYTF. The CDR3 nucleotides read TGTGCCAGTAGTATGACAGGGTCGCATTTCTATGGCTACACCTTC.

Ten or more counts support this clonotype. The chain is built from TRBV29-1 and TRBJ2-7; TRBD2 matches 9 bases. Germline trimming cut 5 bases from V and 1 base from J; bases unmatched to any gene: 3. CDR1 is SQVTM and CDR2 is ANQGSEA in the germline V gene. This CDR3 spans 13 amino acids. This chain's CDR3 is CSVSGRTSYEQYF. The CDR3 DNA reads as TGCAGCGTTAGCGGGAGGACTTCCTACGAGCAGTACTTC.

Only a few counts were recorded for this clonotype. This chain joins TRBV7-9 and TRBJ1-1; D uncertain. The length of the CDR3 is 13 residues. Germline V gene lookup returns CDR1 SEHNR and CDR2 FQNEAQ (reference sequence). The V and J ends lost 1 base and 4 bases respectively, with 7 bases between them. The CDR3 sequence: CASSLGRVTEAFF. The CDR3 DNA reads as TGTGCCAGCAGCTTAGGAAGGGTCACTGAAGCTTTCTTT.